This record concerns one T cell receptor (beta chain) sequence. Antigen specificity is unknown. V dropped 3 bases and J dropped 4; count of bases not matched to a gene: 4. Germline lookup yields CDR1 LNHDA and CDR2 SQIVND (reference sequence). The CDR3 is 14 residues long. The sample belongs to a study of response to subunit inactivated influenza vaccine. General observations from the study: T cells newly recruited by each seasonal influenza vaccination are few, the authors suggested.

TCRdb analysed the RT-PCR reads with MiXCR anew, one entry per CDR3 protein. Of hundreds of thousands of distinct CDR3 sequences listed, roughly 10% are singletons. These data also featured in a second study, about T cells expressing NK-cell markers. Per that paper: Template switching by 5'RACE with UMIs generated the TCR beta cDNA. Seropositivity for HCMV was found in seven of the eight sequenced donors, with one seronegative. Several experiments added an anti-gamma-delta TCR antibody to sort only alpha-beta TCR T cells.

The sequence derives from a man aged 50-59 years who received an inactivated influenza vaccine. The V and J genes are TRBV19 and TRBJ2-3, with 7 bases matching TRBD1. Material: PBMCs from blood, obtained on the day of vaccination. The CDR3 DNA is TGTGCCAGTAGTATTCTTACAGGGGCAGATACGCAGTATTTT. It is translated as CASSILTGADTQYF.